A single sample is the source of the 8 T cell receptor beta chains below, sequenced in a study of cytomegalovirus exposure and HLA in healthy donors. The table came from immunoSEQ multiplex PCR; TCRdb's copy has only in-frame clones and leaves some out. The data show 200,000 to 250,000 clones, around four fifths seen once. Sequenced sample: PBMCs. Receptors were obtained from a woman in her late teens or twenties in good health and CMV-seronegative.

The chain has TRBV14 and TRBJ2-1; D remains ambiguous. This CDR3 spans 13 amino acids. The V end was cut by 1 base, the J end by 6 bases, with 7 bases between. Germline CDR1 is SGHDN and CDR2 is FVKESK. This CDR3 reads CASSQVKSNEQFF. The DNA of the CDR3 is TGTGCCAGCAGCCAAGTCAAAAGCAATGAGCAGTTCTTC. Looking up the rest from reference TRBV14 and TRBJ2-1 gives the full variable domain: EAGVTQFPSHSVIEKGQTVTLRCDPISGHDNLYWYRRVMGKEIKFLLHFVKESKQDESGMPNNRFLAERTGGTYSTLKVQPAELEDSGVYFCASSQVKSNEQFFGPGTRLTVL.

The chain links TRBV27 to TRBJ1-2, with D possibly TRBD1 on 5 matching bases. V lost 4 bases, J lost 5 bases, and 14 bases lay in between. CDR3 length: 14 amino acids. CDR1 and CDR2 (germline): MNHEY, SMNVEV (reference sequence). CDR3 DNA sequence: TGTGCCAGCAGTTCTTATGAGCGGGGGTATGGCTACACCTTC. This encodes CASSSYERGYGYTF.

This sequence joins TRBV30 and TRBJ2-5; 11 bases align to TRBD2. The CDR3 runs to 13 residues. Germline V gene lookup returns CDR1 GTSNPN and CDR2 SVGIG (reference sequence). Trimming cost V 4 bases and J 5 bases; bases outside gene matches: 3. The CDR3 bases are TGTGCCTGGACTAGCGGGAGGTGGGAGACCCAGTACTTC. Translating it yields CAWTSGRWETQYF.

This chain links TRBV27 with TRBJ1-1, with 8 bases matching TRBD1. Per germline, CDR1 MNHEY and CDR2 SMNVEV (reference sequence). V lost 2 bases and J lost 4; bases outside the gene matches: 6. The CDR3 sequence is 15 residues long. The CDR3 loop reads CASSLMARGPTEAFF. In nucleotides, the CDR3 is TGTGCCAGCAGTTTAATGGCCAGGGGGCCCACTGAAGCTTTCTTT.

This chain joins TRBV7-9 and TRBJ1-3; D ambiguous. The germline V gene encodes CDR1 SEHNR and CDR2 FQNEAQ (reference sequence). The CDR3 is made up of 13 amino acids. Trimming shortened V by 4 bases and J by 0 bases, and 4 bases separated the two germline ends. This CDR3 is CASSSVSGNTIYF. CDR3 bases: TGTGCCAGCAGCTCCGTCTCTGGAAACACCATATATTTT.

The genes are TRBV27 and TRBJ2-7; TRBD1 aligns across 11 bases. V gave up 9 bases and J gave up 3 bases; unmatched junction bases: 10. Germline CDR1 MNHEY, CDR2 SMNVEV (reference sequence). This CDR3 has 15 amino acids. The CDR3 sequence is CASKRGGQGDYEQYF. The CDR3 coding sequence is TGTGCCAGTAAACGGGGGGGACAGGGGGACTACGAGCAGTACTTC.

This chain links TRBV9 with TRBJ2-3, with D unresolved. CDR1 and CDR2 (germline): SGDLS, YYNGEE. The CDR3 has 16 residues. V lost 0 bases and J 1 base, leaving 12 bases between the germline ends. The CDR3 sequence: CASSVAVDFGTDTQYF. CDR3 sequence (DNA): TGTGCCAGCAGCGTAGCAGTAGACTTTGGCACAGATACGCAGTATTTT.

CDR3 sequence reads: CASSSLRDSTNEQFF. The CDR3 region has the DNA TGTGCCAGCAGCTCCTTACGGGACTCCACGAATGAGCAGTTCTTC. The chain couples TRBV6-1 to TRBJ2-1; the D gene is possibly TRBD2 (6 bases). The CDR3 runs to 15 residues. Germline V gene lookup returns CDR1 MNHNS and CDR2 SASEGT. Deletions cut 6 bases from V and 7 bases from J, with 19 bases between.